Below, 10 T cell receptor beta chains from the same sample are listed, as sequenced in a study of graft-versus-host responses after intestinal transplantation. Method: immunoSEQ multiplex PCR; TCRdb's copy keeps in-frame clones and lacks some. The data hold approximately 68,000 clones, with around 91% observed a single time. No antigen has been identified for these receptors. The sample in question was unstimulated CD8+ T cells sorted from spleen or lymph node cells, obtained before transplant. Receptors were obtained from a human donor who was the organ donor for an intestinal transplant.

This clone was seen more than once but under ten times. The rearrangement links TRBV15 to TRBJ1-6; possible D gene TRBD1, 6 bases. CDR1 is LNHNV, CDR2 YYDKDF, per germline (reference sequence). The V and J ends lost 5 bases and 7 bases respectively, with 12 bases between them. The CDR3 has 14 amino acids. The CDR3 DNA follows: TGTGCCACCAGCCAACGACAGGTGAATTCACCCCTCCACTTT. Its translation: CATSQRQVNSPLHF. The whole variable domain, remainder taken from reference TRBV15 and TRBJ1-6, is DAMVIQNPRYQVTQFGKPVTLSCSQTLNHNVMYWYQQKSSQAPKLLFHYYDKDFNNEADTPDNFQSRRPNTSFCFLDIRSPGLGDTAMYLCATSQRQVNSPLHFGNGTRLTVT.

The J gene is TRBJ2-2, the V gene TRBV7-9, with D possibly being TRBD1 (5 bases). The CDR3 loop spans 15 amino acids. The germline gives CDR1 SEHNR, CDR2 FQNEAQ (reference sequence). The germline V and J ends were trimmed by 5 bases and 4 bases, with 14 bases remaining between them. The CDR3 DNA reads TGTGCCAGCAGCCCAGTGCAGGGCGTCACCGGGGAGCTGTTTTTT. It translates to CASSPVQGVTGELFF.

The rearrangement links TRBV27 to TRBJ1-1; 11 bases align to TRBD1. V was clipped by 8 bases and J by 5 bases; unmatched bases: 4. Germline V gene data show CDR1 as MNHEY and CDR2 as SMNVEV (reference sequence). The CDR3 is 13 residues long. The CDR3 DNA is TGTGCCAGCGGGGGGACAGGGGGAACTGAAGCTTTCTTT. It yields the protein CASGGTGGTEAFF.

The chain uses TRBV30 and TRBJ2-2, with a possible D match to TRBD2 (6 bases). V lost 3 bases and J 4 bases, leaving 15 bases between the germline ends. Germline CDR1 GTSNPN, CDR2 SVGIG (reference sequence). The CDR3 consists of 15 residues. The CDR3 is CAWSGGRRSTGELFF. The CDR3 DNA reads TGTGCCTGGAGCGGGGGTCGGCGTTCCACCGGGGAGCTGTTTTTT.

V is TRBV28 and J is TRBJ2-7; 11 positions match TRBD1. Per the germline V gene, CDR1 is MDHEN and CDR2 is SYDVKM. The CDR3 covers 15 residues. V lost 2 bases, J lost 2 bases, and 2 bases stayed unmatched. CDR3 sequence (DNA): TGTGCCAGCAGTTTAGGGACAGGGGGAACCTACGAGCAGTACGTC. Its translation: CASSLGTGGTYEQYV.

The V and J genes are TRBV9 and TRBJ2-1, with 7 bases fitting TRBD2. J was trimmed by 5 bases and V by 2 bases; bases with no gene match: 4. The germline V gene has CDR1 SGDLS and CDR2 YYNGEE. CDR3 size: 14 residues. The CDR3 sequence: CASSVRGLDNEQFF. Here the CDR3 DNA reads TGTGCCAGCAGCGTCAGAGGACTAGACAATGAGCAGTTCTTC.

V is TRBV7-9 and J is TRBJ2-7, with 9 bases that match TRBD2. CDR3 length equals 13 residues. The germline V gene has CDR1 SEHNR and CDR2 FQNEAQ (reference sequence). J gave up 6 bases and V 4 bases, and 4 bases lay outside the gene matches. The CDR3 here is CASSYSGGREQYV. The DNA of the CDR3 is TGTGCCAGCAGCTACAGCGGGGGGCGCGAGCAGTACGTC.

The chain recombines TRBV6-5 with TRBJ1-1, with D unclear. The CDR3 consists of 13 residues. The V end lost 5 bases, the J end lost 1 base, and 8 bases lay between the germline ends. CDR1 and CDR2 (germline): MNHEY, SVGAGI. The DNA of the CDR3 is TGTGCCAGCAGTCCAACAGAGAACACTGAAGCTTTCTTT. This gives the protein CASSPTENTEAFF.

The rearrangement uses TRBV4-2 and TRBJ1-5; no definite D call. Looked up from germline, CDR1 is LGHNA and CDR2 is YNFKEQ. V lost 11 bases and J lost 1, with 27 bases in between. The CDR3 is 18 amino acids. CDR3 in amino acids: CAGPHSSPYLRSNQPQHF. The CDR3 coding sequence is TGTGCCGGCCCCCACAGTTCCCCCTACCTTAGGAGCAATCAGCCCCAGCATTTT.

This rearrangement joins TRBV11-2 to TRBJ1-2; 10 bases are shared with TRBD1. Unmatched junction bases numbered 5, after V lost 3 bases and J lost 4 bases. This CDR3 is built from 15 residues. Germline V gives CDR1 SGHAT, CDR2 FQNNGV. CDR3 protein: CASSLGTGVFYGYTF. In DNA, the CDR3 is TGTGCCAGCAGCTTGGGGACAGGGGTCTTCTATGGCTACACCTTC.